The 27 T cell receptor beta chains listed next were all sequenced from one sample in a study of Ad26.COV2.S vaccination and SARS-CoV-2 variants (dated by TCRdb to about 2021). Library generation was performed with the immunoSEQ multiplex PCR assay. TCRdb mirrors the immuneACCESS table, restricted to in-frame sequences. Some clones are absent from its copies; in checked studies, under half trace to an unresolved V gene, and the reason for the others is unknown. The sample records 300,000 to 500,000 clones, less than 90% of which are singletons. 3.5% of the sample belongs to the ten largest clones. The treatment or condition label, as the study defines it: roughly 18 received Ad26.COV2.S at low or high dose, single or two shots; roughly five received placebo; per-sample allocation not given. For vaccine and placebo recipients, the sequenced repertoires came from samples collected on day 63 after the first injection.

The sequencing here drew on peripheral blood, taken in a trial of Ad26.COV2.S vaccine versus placebo. The receptor source for this set is a person between 18 and 59 years old who received the Ad26.COV2.S COVID-19 vaccine or a placebo.

The chain joins TRBV30 to TRBJ2-7; the match to TRBD1 covers 7 bases. Germline V gene sequence: CDR1 GTSNPN, CDR2 SVGIG (reference sequence). The CDR3 contains 14 residues. Trimming cost V 1 base and J 0 bases; bases outside gene matches: 3. CDR3 residues: CAWSEGASSYEQYF. CDR3 bases: TGTGCCTGGAGTGAGGGGGCGAGCTCCTACGAGCAGTACTTC.

This clone was picked up a small number of times. The chain couples TRBV5-1 to TRBJ1-2; D is uncertain. The CDR3 contains 13 residues. V lost 8 bases, J lost 4 bases, and 15 bases lay in between. Germline values: CDR1 SGHRS, CDR2 YFSETQ. The DNA of the CDR3 is TGCGCCAGTGCGGCCGATGAAGGCTATGGCTACACCTTC. It translates to CASAADEGYGYTF.

The chain uses TRBV5-1 and TRBJ1-1; tentative D call: TRBD1 (6 bases). CDR3 length: 13 amino acids. V lost 4 bases and J lost 7, with 14 bases in between. The germline V gene has CDR1 SGHRS and CDR2 YFSETQ. The CDR3 region has the DNA TGCGCCAGCAGCCCATCAGGGGATTTTGAAGCTTTCTTT. This sequence encodes CASSPSGDFEAFF. The whole variable domain, filled in from reference TRBV5-1 and TRBJ1-1, reads KAGVTQTPRYLIKTRGQQVTLSCSPISGHRSVSWYQQTPGQGLQFLFEYFSETQRNKGNFPGRFSGRQFSNSRSEMNVSTLELGDSALYLCASSPSGDFEAFFGQGTRLTVV.

V is TRBV7-9 and J is TRBJ1-3; a possible D gene is TRBD1 (5 bases). V gave up 5 bases and J gave up 0 bases, with 14 bases separating them. The germline CDR1 and CDR2 sequences are SEHNR and FQNEAQ (reference sequence). This CDR3 is 16 amino acids long. DNA for the CDR3: TGTGCCAGCAGCATCCGGACACCCAGCTCTGGAAACACCATATATTTT. Amino acid sequence: CASSIRTPSSGNTIYF. The variable domain in full, completed from reference TRBV7-9 and TRBJ1-3, reads DTGVSQNPRHKITKRGQNVTFRCDPISEHNRLYWYRQTLGQGPEFLTYFQNEAQLEKSRLLSDRFSAERPKGSFSTLEIQRTEQGDSAMYLCASSIRTPSSGNTIYFGEGSWLTVV.

The chain uses TRBV2 and TRBJ2-5, with TRBD2 matching over 8 bases. This CDR3 is built from 13 residues. V gave up 3 bases and J gave up 4 bases; unmatched junction bases: 1. CDR1 and CDR2 from the germline V gene are SNHLY and FYNNEI. CDR3 sequence (DNA): TGTGCCAGCAGTGATCGGGAGGGAGAGACCCAGTACTTC. Translation: CASSDREGETQYF.

The gene calls are TRBV20-1 and TRBJ1-2; no firm D call. Trimming shortened V by 3 bases and J by 8 bases, and 10 bases separated the two germline ends. Germline loops: CDR1 DFQATT, CDR2 SNEGSKA (reference sequence). This CDR3 has 11 amino acids. The CDR3 region is CSASGKWGYTF. The CDR3, as DNA: TGCAGTGCTAGTGGAAAATGGGGCTACACCTTC.

The V call is TRBV7-9, the J call TRBJ2-6; 9 bases map to TRBD1. The germline V gene has CDR1 SEHNR and CDR2 FQNEAQ (reference sequence). CDR3 length: 18 amino acids. The trim removed 2 bases at V and 1 base at J, leaving 6 bases unmatched. CDR3: CASSLWGQGISGANVLTF. Here the CDR3 DNA reads TGTGCCAGCAGCTTATGGGGACAGGGAATTTCTGGGGCCAACGTCCTGACTTTC.

For this clone: One junction end does not reproduce the germline sequence, and a read error may be involved. J is TRBJ2-7 and V is TRBV2; D is possibly TRBD1 (5 bases). Germline V gene sequence: CDR1 SNHLY, CDR2 FYNNEI. CDR3 length equals 12 residues. The CDR3 protein is CASSEQGLFLVF. CDR3 DNA sequence: TGTGCCAGCAGTGAGCAGGGATTATTCTTGGTCTTC.

The genes are TRBV4-3 and TRBJ2-1; maybe TRBD2 (5 bases). Per the germline V gene, CDR1 is LGHNA and CDR2 is YSLEER. This CDR3 is built from 17 residues. Trimming took 4 bases from V and 0 from J, leaving 16 bases between them. The CDR3 loop reads CASSLGLGQFSYNEQFF. CDR3 DNA: TGCGCCAGCAGCCTTGGACTCGGTCAATTCTCCTACAATGAGCAGTTCTTC.

This chain uses TRBV9 with TRBJ2-3; D unresolved. This CDR3 has 15 residues. The germline V gene has CDR1 SGDLS and CDR2 YYNGEE. The V end lost 3 bases, the J end lost 2 bases, and 13 bases lay between the germline ends. The CDR3 nucleotides read TGTGCCAGCAGCGGGCAAATGCTTTTCACAGATACGCAGTATTTT. Its translation is CASSGQMLFTDTQYF.

This chain uses TRBV6-5 with TRBJ2-5, with a weak D call TRBD2 (6 bases). V lost 6 bases to trimming and J lost 5 bases, with 16 bases between them. Germline V CDR1 and CDR2: MNHEY, SVGAGI. The CDR3 covers 14 residues. CDR3 in amino acids: CASSPLASGETQYF. CDR3 bases: TGTGCCAGCAGCCCGCTAGCGTCCGGGGAGACCCAGTACTTC.

This clone has a handful of counts. One junction end disagrees with the germline gene, perhaps due to a read error. This sequence joins TRBV7-7 and TRBJ2-7; unclear D gene. This CDR3 has 14 residues. Germline V gene data show CDR1 as SSHAT and CDR2 as FNYEAQ (reference sequence). The CDR3 reads CASSLARDGYEQYF. CDR3 sequence (DNA): TGTGCTAGCAGCTTAGCAAGAGACGGGTACGAGCAGTACTTC.

The rearrangement links TRBV7-8 to TRBJ1-5; TRBD1 aligns across 7 bases. V lost 5 bases to trimming and J lost 6 bases; unmatched junction nucleotides: 7. Germline V CDR1 and CDR2: SGHVS, FQNEAQ. This CDR3 is built from 14 residues. This chain's CDR3 is CASSRMTGTQPQHF. As DNA, the CDR3 is TGTGCCAGCAGCCGGATGACAGGGACTCAGCCCCAGCATTTT.

This chain uses TRBV7-9 with TRBJ1-5, with D hard to call. Trimming shortened V by 3 bases and J by 1 base, and 13 bases separated the two germline ends. Per the germline V gene, CDR1 is SEHNR and CDR2 is FQNEAQ (reference sequence). The CDR3 runs 16 residues. CDR3 residues: CASSFATGVSNQPQHF. The DNA of the CDR3 is TGTGCCAGCAGCTTCGCAACGGGTGTGAGCAATCAGCCCCAGCATTTT.

CDR3 sequence (DNA): TGTGCCAGCAGTGAATATGCGGGACAGGGGGCTATAAGCTACACCTTC. Residues: CASSEYAGQGAISYTF. This chain links TRBV6-1 with TRBJ1-2; 12 bases map to TRBD1. The ends lost 2 bases at V and 9 bases at J; junction bases unmatched: 10. The CDR3 extends over 16 amino acids. CDR1 is MNHNS and CDR2 is SASEGT in the germline V gene.

The chain links TRBV20-1 to TRBJ2-3; D not certain. This CDR3 contains 14 residues. The V end was cut by 3 bases, the J end by 4 bases, with 14 bases between. Germline V gene sequence: CDR1 DFQATT, CDR2 SNEGSKA (reference sequence). The CDR3 nucleotides read TGCAGTGCTAGTCCCCGGACCTCCCCAGATACGCAGTATTTT. Protein product: CSASPRTSPDTQYF.

The chain combines TRBV7-2 with TRBJ2-7; no definite D call. The V gene lost 0 bases and the J gene lost 5 bases, with 8 bases spanning the gap. From germline, CDR1 is SGHTA and CDR2 FQGNSA. The CDR3 loop spans 13 amino acids. CDR3 sequence: CASSLAGSDEQYF. The CDR3 DNA reads TGTGCCAGCAGCTTAGCCGGGTCCGACGAGCAGTACTTC.

V is TRBV7-8 and J is TRBJ2-3; D remains ambiguous. V was pared by 1 base and J by 4 bases, with 3 bases between. Germline-derived CDR1 and CDR2 are SGHVS and FQNEAQ. The CDR3 loop spans 12 amino acids. Here the CDR3 reads CASSLVADTQYF. The DNA of the CDR3 is TGTGCCAGCAGCTTAGTCGCAGATACGCAGTATTTT.

This clone appeared a single time. The rearrangement links TRBV5-4 to TRBJ1-1; D call uncertain. The CDR3 spans 14 residues. Per the germline V gene, CDR1 is SGHNT and CDR2 is YYREEE (reference sequence). V was pared by 4 bases and J by 6 bases, with 16 bases between. The CDR3 DNA sequence: TGTGCCAGCAGCGATGGACTGGAGAGCCCTGAAGCTTTCTTT. Translated, it gives CASSDGLESPEAFF.

This rearrangement joins TRBV3-1 (or the pseudogene TRBV3-2) to TRBJ1-2, with TRBD1 as a possible D gene (5 bases). From germline, CDR1 is LGHDT and CDR2 YNNKEL (reference sequence). Trimming removed 1 base from V and 0 bases from J, with 9 bases in between. The CDR3 loop spans 15 amino acids. CDR3 nucleotide sequence: TGTGCCAGCAGCCAAGGACAGAGAGCTAACTATGGCTACACCTTC. This sequence encodes CASSQGQRANYGYTF.

The chain carries TRBV5-4 and TRBJ1-1; D not resolved. V was cut by 0 bases and J by 0 bases, with 9 bases left in between. The length of the CDR3 is 15 residues. Germline V gene sequence: CDR1 SGHNT, CDR2 YYREEE (reference sequence). CDR3 protein: CASSLDDLVNTEAFF. CDR3 nucleotide sequence: TGTGCCAGCAGCTTGGACGACTTGGTGAACACTGAAGCTTTCTTT. The full variable domain, its missing parts supplied by reference TRBV5-4 and TRBJ1-1, is ETGVTQSPTHLIKTRGQQVTLRCSSQSGHNTVSWYQQALGQGPQFIFQYYREEENGRGNFPPRFSGLQFPNYSSELNVNALELDDSALYLCASSLDDLVNTEAFFGQGTRLTVV.

A single count supports this clone. This could be a read error, since a much larger clone is one nucleotide away. The chain joins TRBV6-6 to TRBJ1-5; D is uncertain. The V and J ends lost 7 bases and 0 bases respectively, with 4 bases between them. CDR3 length: 12 amino acids. Germline V gene lookup returns CDR1 MNHNY and CDR2 SVGAGI (reference sequence). The CDR3 spells CASTNSNQPQHF. The CDR3 coding sequence is TGTGCCAGCACCAATAGCAATCAGCCCCAGCATTTT.

This sequence joins TRBV3-1 (or the pseudogene TRBV3-2) and TRBJ1-3; tentatively, D is TRBD1 (6 bases). The CDR3 has 14 residues. V dropped 7 bases and J dropped 0 bases, with 10 bases sitting between them. Germline-derived CDR1 and CDR2 are LGHDT and YNNKEL (reference sequence). CDR3 amino acids: CASNLQGSGNTIYF. The CDR3 nucleotides are TGTGCCAGCAACCTACAGGGCTCTGGAAACACCATATATTTT.

V usage is TRBV5-4 and J usage is TRBJ1-1, with D possibly being TRBD1 (6 bases). Looked up from germline, CDR1 is SGHNT and CDR2 is YYREEE (reference sequence). This CDR3 is built from 15 residues. Trimming removed 0 bases at V and 4 bases at J, with 13 bases between. CDR3 sequence reads: CASSLASGEGTEAFF. The CDR3 nucleotides are TGTGCCAGCAGCTTGGCATCAGGGGAGGGCACTGAAGCTTTCTTT.

The J gene is TRBJ2-1, the V gene TRBV7-8; possible D gene TRBD1, 6 bases. This CDR3 is built from 14 residues. Trimming took off 1 base at V and 9 bases at J, with 13 bases between the two ends. The germline V gene has CDR1 SGHVS and CDR2 FQNEAQ. CDR3 coding DNA: TGTGCCAGCAGCTTAGTCGGGACAACGAGTGAGCAGTTCTTC. As protein: CASSLVGTTSEQFF.

This clone was recorded once. This chain links TRBV3-1 (or the pseudogene TRBV3-2) with TRBJ1-4; no firm D call. The V end lost 0 bases, the J end lost 9 bases, and 14 bases lay between the germline ends. Looked up from germline, CDR1 is LGHDT and CDR2 is YNNKEL (reference sequence). The CDR3 extends over 15 amino acids. This chain's CDR3 is CASSQDYDGFQKLFF. CDR3 DNA sequence: TGTGCCAGCAGCCAAGATTACGACGGGTTCCAAAAACTGTTTTTT.

This clone is a singleton in its sample. V usage is TRBV6-5 and J usage is TRBJ2-7; D not resolved. The CDR3 covers 13 residues. Trimming took 9 bases from V and 2 from J, leaving 14 bases between them. Germline values: CDR1 MNHEY, CDR2 SVGAGI. The CDR3 spells CASHGQAPYEQYF. The CDR3 nucleotides are TGTGCCAGTCATGGCCAGGCTCCCTACGAGCAGTACTTC.